These 4 T cell receptor beta chains originate from one sample sequenced in a study of cytomegalovirus exposure and HLA in healthy donors. PCR primers comprised 60 Vbeta and 13 Jbeta primers. Some clones are missing from TCRdb's copy, which holds only in-frame ones; the method was immunoSEQ multiplex PCR. The table has about 200,000 clones, approximately 78% seen once; the top ten hold about 3.8%. Source material: PBMCs. Receptor source: a male donor in good health and CMV-seronegative.

The chain employs TRBV7-8 and TRBJ2-1; TRBD1 might be the D (5 bases). V lost 5 bases and J 0 bases, leaving 14 bases between the germline ends. The CDR3 is 16 amino acids. Germline lookup yields CDR1 SGHVS and CDR2 FQNEAQ. The CDR3 reads CASSNRNPTSYNEQFF. CDR3 nucleotide sequence: TGTGCCAGCAGCAACAGGAACCCGACCTCCTACAATGAGCAGTTCTTC.

For this clone: The identical CDR3 is also encoded by other nucleotide sequences in the sample. This chain uses TRBV27 with TRBJ2-7, with 8 bases aligning to TRBD1. Germline V CDR1 and CDR2: MNHEY, SMNVEV (reference sequence). Trimming at V came to 5 bases and at J to 4 bases, leaving 7 bases not matched to a gene. The CDR3 consists of 14 residues. CDR3 loop: CASSTQGAGYEQYF. In DNA, the CDR3 is TGTGCCAGCAGTACTCAGGGGGCTGGATACGAGCAGTACTTC.

The V and J genes are TRBV19 and TRBJ1-4, with unresolved D. In germline, CDR1 is LNHDA, CDR2 SQIVND (reference sequence). This CDR3 contains 15 residues. Trimming removed 5 bases from V and 4 bases from J, with 14 bases in between. For the CDR3, the DNA is TGTGCCAGTAGTGACCAGGCGGGGTTTAATGAAAAACTGTTTTTT. Translating it yields CASSDQAGFNEKLFF.

V is TRBV19 and J is TRBJ2-1, with 8 positions matching TRBD1. This CDR3 spans 15 amino acids. V was pared by 1 base and J by 6 bases, with 5 bases of the junction left unmatched. Germline CDR1 is LNHDA and CDR2 is SQIVND (reference sequence). This CDR3 is CASSIGTGRINEQFF. DNA of the CDR3: TGTGCCAGTAGTATAGGGACAGGGAGGATCAATGAGCAGTTCTTC.